This passage covers 15 T cell receptor beta chains from one sample sequenced in a study of T-cell reconstitution after alpha-beta-depleted transplantation in children. The authors prepared the TCRbeta library with unique molecular identifiers. TCRdb reprocessed the PCR reads with MiXCR, giving one entry per CDR3 protein. The table records 240,000 or so distinct CDR3 sequences, approximately 12% of them present only once. This material consisted of PBMCs from the stem cell graft donor, taken from the stem cell graft. Receptor source: a human donor who donated a stem cell graft to a child with acute lymphoblastic leukemia.

This clonotype was seen ten or more times. The chain employs TRBV5-1 and TRBJ2-1; no firm D call. Germline V CDR1 and CDR2: SGHRS, YFSETQ. The germline V and J ends were trimmed by 4 bases and 5 bases, with 16 bases remaining between them. The CDR3 is 15 residues long. For the CDR3, the DNA is TGCGCCAGCAGCGGCGGATTTAACCGGAACAATGAGCAGTTCTTC. It codes for CASSGGFNRNNEQFF.

This clonotype was found many times. This chain uses TRBV9 with TRBJ1-1, with 9 bases lining up with TRBD1. Trimming took 4 bases from V and 1 from J; bases not matched to a gene: 8. CDR3 length equals 16 residues. CDR1 is SGDLS, CDR2 YYNGEE, per germline. CDR3 DNA sequence: TGTGCCAGCAGCCCGACAGGGGGAAGGGAGAACACTGAAGCTTTCTTT. Amino acids: CASSPTGGRENTEAFF.

In its sample, this clonotype was seen a few times. The chain links TRBV29-1 to TRBJ2-1; D is perhaps TRBD1 or TRBD2 (5 bases each). The CDR3 is 12 residues long. V was clipped by 0 bases and J by 12 bases, with 12 bases between them. The germline V gene has CDR1 SQVTM and CDR2 ANQGSEA. DNA for the CDR3: TGCAGCGTTGAAGATCGAGTGAGGGGGCAGTTCTTC. It is translated as CSVEDRVRGQFF.

This clonotype appeared many times. The chain is built from TRBV10-2 and TRBJ1-4; no firm D call. V lost 2 bases and J lost 4, with 14 bases in between. The CDR3 has 16 residues. Germline V gene sequence: CDR1 WSHSY, CDR2 SAAADI. As DNA, the CDR3 is TGCGCCAGCAGTGAGATAACTTCGGGCCTTAATGAAAAACTGTTTTTT. Its protein product is CASSEITSGLNEKLFF.

The chain joins TRBV6-5 to TRBJ2-6; 7 bases agree with TRBD1. Germline-derived CDR1 and CDR2 are MNHEY and SVGAGI. V shed 2 bases, J shed 2 bases, and the junction held 9 bases outside the gene matches. The CDR3 is 18 residues long. The CDR3 spells CASSYRPGTATGANVLTF. The CDR3 nucleotides are TGTGCCAGCAGTTACCGGCCGGGGACAGCCACTGGGGCCAACGTCCTGACTTTC.

In this sample, this clonotype turned up many times. The chain carries TRBV4-3 and TRBJ2-1, with 11 bases aligning to TRBD2. CDR1 and CDR2 (germline): LGHNA, YSLEER. The CDR3 is made up of 17 amino acids. The V and J ends lost 3 bases and 0 bases, in that order; junction bases with no gene match: 4. CDR3 amino acids: CASSQIAGGFSYNEQFF. The CDR3 DNA is TGCGCCAGCAGCCAGATAGCGGGAGGGTTCTCCTACAATGAGCAGTTCTTC.

Points on this clonotype: The final CDR3 position lacks the conserved phenylalanine or tryptophan, pointing to a likely read error. The chain's CDR3 is CASSVAIGRKAFL. The CDR3 DNA follows: TGTGCCAGCAGCGTAGCGATCGGTCGAAAAGCTTTCTTG. The chain employs TRBV7-2 and TRBJ1-1; the D is unclear. CDR3 length: 13 residues. Germline V gene lookup returns CDR1 SGHTA and CDR2 FQGNSA.

This clonotype was seen ten or more times. The gene calls are TRBV12-3 or TRBV12-4 and TRBJ2-5; 8 bases line up with TRBD2. J was trimmed by 0 bases and V by 3 bases; bases with no gene match: 18. The CDR3 totals 20 residues. CDR3 sequence reads: CASSFDRAYPRGGYQETQYF. The DNA of the CDR3 is TGTGCCAGCAGTTTTGATAGGGCCTACCCGCGCGGGGGGTACCAAGAGACCCAGTACTTC.

Remarks on this clonotype: This may be a read error, as it is one base from a much larger clone. The genes are TRBV9 and TRBJ1-2, with D perhaps matching TRBD1 (5 bases). This CDR3 has 15 amino acids. Germline CDR1 is SGDLS and CDR2 is YYNGEE. This chain's CDR3 is CAGSTPTVPGYGYTF. Here the CDR3 DNA reads TGTGCCGGCAGCACCCCGACAGTCCCAGGCTATGGCTACACCTTC.

This clonotype was recorded many times. J is TRBJ2-7 and V is TRBV7-2; D unresolved. Germline loops: CDR1 SGHTA, CDR2 FQGNSA. This CDR3 region has 14 residues. Trimming removed 1 base from V and 4 bases from J, with 11 bases in between. The CDR3 region is CASSLGDMGYEQYF. CDR3 nucleotides: TGTGCCAGCAGCTTAGGGGATATGGGATACGAGCAGTACTTC. Full variable domain (outside the CDR3, taken from reference TRBV7-2 and TRBJ2-7): GAGVSQSPSNKVTEKGKDVELRCDPISGHTALYWYRQSLGQGLEFLIYFQGNSAPDKSGLPSDRFSAERTGGSVSTLTIQRTQQEDSAVYLCASSLGDMGYEQYFGPGTRLTVT.

This clonotype was recorded at least ten times. This sequence joins TRBV6-1 and TRBJ2-2; 8 bases are shared with TRBD1. CDR3 length: 15 amino acids. Trimming removed 8 bases from V and 1 base from J; junction bases left unmatched: 6. Germline CDR1 reads MNHNS; CDR2 reads SASEGT. The CDR3 nucleotides read TGTGCCAGCGAGGCCGGGACAGGGAACACCGGGGAGCTGTTTTTT. As protein: CASEAGTGNTGELFF.

This clonotype was seen only a few times. V and J are TRBV9 and TRBJ2-1, with D maybe TRBD2 (5 bases). The length of the CDR3 is 16 residues. Germline V gene sequence: CDR1 SGDLS, CDR2 YYNGEE. Between the trimmed V and J ends, which lost 2 bases and 0 bases, there was a span of 12 bases. The CDR3 loop reads CASSVSGLDSYNEQFF. The CDR3 bases are TGTGCCAGCAGCGTCTCCGGACTGGACTCCTACAATGAGCAGTTCTTC.

This clonotype has a count of ten or more. The V call is TRBV7-9, the J call TRBJ2-5, with unresolved D. CDR3 size: 12 residues. From germline, CDR1 is SEHNR and CDR2 FQNEAQ (reference sequence). V was trimmed by 0 bases and J by 13 bases, leaving 12 bases between them. The CDR3 is CASSLAAPELYF. CDR3 DNA sequence: TGTGCCAGCAGCTTAGCGGCCCCAGAGCTGTACTTC.

The chain joins TRBV20-1 to TRBJ2-7; D is unclear. CDR3 length equals 13 residues. Trimming left V 3 bases short and J 3 bases short, with 12 bases between. Germline V gives CDR1 DFQATT, CDR2 SNEGSKA (reference sequence). This chain's CDR3 is CSASLNSGYEQYF. CDR3 nucleotides: TGCAGTGCTAGTTTGAACTCCGGCTACGAGCAGTACTTC.

This clonotype was counted ten times or more. This rearrangement joins TRBV9 to TRBJ1-2; a possible D gene is TRBD1 (5 bases). This CDR3 spans 12 amino acids. Germline CDR1 and CDR2: SGDLS and YYNGEE. Trimming took off 6 bases at V and 3 bases at J, with 9 bases between the two ends. CDR3 amino acids: CASTDRHYGYTF. The CDR3 DNA sequence: TGTGCCAGCACCGACAGACACTATGGCTACACCTTC.